This T cell receptor beta chain is drawn from a study of blood T cell repertoires in COVID-19 (dated by TCRdb to 2020 to 2022). A note on the overall study: Samples from collaborators originated in the United States, Italy and Spain and spanned both the acute and convalescent phases of COVID-19. The material from the prospective study consisted of cDNA or gDNA derived from T cells, B-cell-depleted T cells, or PBMCs. The dataset comprised deeply sampled blood TCRbeta repertoires from subjects exposed to, actively infected with, or recovered from COVID-19. The repertoires were made available in a free public database intended to serve as a resource for research on the immune response to SARS-CoV-2. Samples were obtained from the ongoing ImmuneRACE study (first 160 participants) and from over 1,000 subjects provided by 6 global collaborators. The sample metadata nearly always contained a de-identified subject ID, COVID-19 status, age in years and sex. Where available, HLA class I and class II types were obtained from metadata supplied by the sample provider rather than from assay-based typing. General conclusions and limits of the study: The quantity of clinical and demographic metadata differed by source and by participant and was supplied without curation.

Per the germline V gene (reference sequence), SEHNR is the CDR1 and FQNEAQ is the CDR2. The V end gives up 2 bases and the J end 7 bases, leaving 6 bases in the junction not matched to a gene. From the cysteine through the phenylalanine, the CDR3 covers 15 amino acids. Only the CDR3 part of the read is kept: 45 bases, read in frame from the first base. Whole blood was collected in K2EDTA tubes by collaborating institutions according to the institutions' own protocols. Collaborator samples were shipped for TCRbeta analysis as frozen whole blood, isolated PBMCs, or DNA extracted from either sample type. Remarks on this clone: Which antigen it targets is not known. No clone much larger than this one lies a single base away; base qualities are absent.

TCRbeta CDR3 regions were amplified from genomic DNA by means of the immunoSEQ Assay, a bias-controlled multiplex PCR. In the source study's methods: The number of nucleated cells in each sample was estimated by amplification of reference gene primers within the assay. Sequence reads were collapsed and filtered to measure the absolute abundance of every unique TCRbeta CDR3 rearrangement. Productive Simpson clonality was computed per sample as the square root of Simpson's diversity index over productive rearrangements. Entries here come from immuneACCESS through TCRdb and include only in-frame sequences with V and J called. Some clones fail to appear in such tables; in the studies checked, an unresolved V gene covers under half of the shortfall, and the cause of the remainder is unknown. V, J and clone size are those of that table, while D and trimming were read from the DNA. The sample contains tens of thousands of clones, 80% of them found a single time. The ten most abundant clones make up about 7.1% of the sample.

The receptor was derived from a man in his fifties or sixties with acute or convalescent COVID-19. The chain joins TRBV7-9 to TRBJ1-4, with TRBD1 matching 8 junction bases. The specimen was peripheral blood. The DNA sequence is as follows: TGTGCCAGCAGCTTATGGACAGGGAAAGGTGAAAAACTGTTTTTT. It encodes CASSLWTGKGEKLFF.